The clone carrying this T cell receptor (beta chain) has a handful of counts. The antigen is not known. Samples: about 28 days before transplant, then days 30, 100 and 180 after. This specimen belongs to a study of T cell clonotyping in hematopoietic cell transplantation. Notes on the study in general: Higher Inverse Simpson Index values in graft donor and pretransplant recipient predicted broader posttransplant TCR diversity. Without cell sorting, CD4 versus CD8 contributions remain unresolved. Recipient TCR diversity dropped after transplant; expanded clonotypes rose from day 30 to 180.

V lost 5 bases and J lost 0; bases outside the gene matches: 4. The length of the CDR3 is 15 residues. The germline V gene has CDR1 SEHNR and CDR2 FQNEAQ (reference sequence). The assay was immunoSEQ multiplex PCR, and TCRdb's table has in-frame clones only and misses some. The sample includes about 29,000 clones, around 90% of them seen just once. Material: PBMCs, obtained 100 days after allogeneic stem cell transplant. This clonotype originated in a female patient aged 50-59 years who had an allogeneic stem cell transplant from a related donor, so the T cells may come from the graft donor. Some clones in this sample may be carry-over from other donors' samples. The chain employs TRBV7-9 and TRBJ1-5; TRBD1 aligns across 7 bases. The CDR3, as DNA: TGTGCCAGCAGCCAGGGACAGTTTAGCAATCAGCCCCAGCATTTT. This encodes CASSQGQFSNQPQHF.